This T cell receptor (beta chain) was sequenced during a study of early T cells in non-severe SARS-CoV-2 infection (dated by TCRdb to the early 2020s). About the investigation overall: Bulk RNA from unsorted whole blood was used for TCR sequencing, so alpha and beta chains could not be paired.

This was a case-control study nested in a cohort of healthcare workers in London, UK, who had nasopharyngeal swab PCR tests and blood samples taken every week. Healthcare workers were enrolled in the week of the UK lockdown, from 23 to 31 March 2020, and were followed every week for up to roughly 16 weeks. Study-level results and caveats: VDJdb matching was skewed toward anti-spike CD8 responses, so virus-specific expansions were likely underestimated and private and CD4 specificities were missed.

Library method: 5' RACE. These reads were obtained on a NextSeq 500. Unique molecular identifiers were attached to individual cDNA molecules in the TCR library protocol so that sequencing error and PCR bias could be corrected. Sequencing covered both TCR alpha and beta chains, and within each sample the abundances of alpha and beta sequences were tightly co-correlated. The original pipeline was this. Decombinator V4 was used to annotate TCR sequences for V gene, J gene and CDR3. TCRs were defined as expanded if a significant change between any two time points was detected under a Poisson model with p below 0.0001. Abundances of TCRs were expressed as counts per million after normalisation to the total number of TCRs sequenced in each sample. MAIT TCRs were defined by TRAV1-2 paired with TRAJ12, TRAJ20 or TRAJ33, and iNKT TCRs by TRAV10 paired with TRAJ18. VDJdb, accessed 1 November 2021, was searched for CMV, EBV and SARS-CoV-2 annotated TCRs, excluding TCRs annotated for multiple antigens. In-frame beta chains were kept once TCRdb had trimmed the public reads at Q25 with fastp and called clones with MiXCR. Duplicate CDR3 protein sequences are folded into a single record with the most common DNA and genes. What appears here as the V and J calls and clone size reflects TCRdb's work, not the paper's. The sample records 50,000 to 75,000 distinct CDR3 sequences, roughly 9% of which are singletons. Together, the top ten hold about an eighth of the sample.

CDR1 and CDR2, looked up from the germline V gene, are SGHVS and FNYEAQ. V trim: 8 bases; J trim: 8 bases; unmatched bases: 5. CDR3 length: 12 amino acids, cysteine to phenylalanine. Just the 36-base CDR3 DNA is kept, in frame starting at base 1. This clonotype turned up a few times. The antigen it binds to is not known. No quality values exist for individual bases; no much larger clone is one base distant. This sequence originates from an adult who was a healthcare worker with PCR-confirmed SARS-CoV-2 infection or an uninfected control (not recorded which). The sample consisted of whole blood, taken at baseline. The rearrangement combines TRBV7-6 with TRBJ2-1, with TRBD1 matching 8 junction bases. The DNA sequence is TGTGCCAGCTGGGACAGGAGGGATGAGCAGTTCTTC. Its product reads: CASWDRRDEQFF.